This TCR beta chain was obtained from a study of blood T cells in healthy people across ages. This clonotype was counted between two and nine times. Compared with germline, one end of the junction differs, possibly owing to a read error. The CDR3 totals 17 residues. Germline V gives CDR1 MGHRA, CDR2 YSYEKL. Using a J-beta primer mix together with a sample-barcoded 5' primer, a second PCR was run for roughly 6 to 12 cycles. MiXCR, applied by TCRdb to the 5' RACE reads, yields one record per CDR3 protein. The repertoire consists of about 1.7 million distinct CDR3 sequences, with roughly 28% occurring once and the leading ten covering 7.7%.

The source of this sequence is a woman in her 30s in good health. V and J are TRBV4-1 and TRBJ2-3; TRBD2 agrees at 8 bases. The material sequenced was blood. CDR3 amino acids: CASSHTRLATIGDTPYF. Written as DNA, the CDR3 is TGCGCCAGCAGCCATACCCGACTAGCGACCATCGGGGATACGCCGTATTTT.